A single sample gave rise to the 16 T cell receptor beta chains below, sequenced in a study of shared clonotypes between healthy human individuals. Profiling relied on immunoSEQ multiplex PCR, and the TCRdb table lists in-frame clones only, not all of them. The sample lists hundreds of thousands of clones, 55% to 85% occurring once. Sequencing used memory CD4+ T cells sorted from blood. The subset here: CD45RA-negative fraction. The source is a woman in her twenties or thirties in good health.

The chain links TRBV5-1 to TRBJ2-1, with D perhaps TRBD2 (5 bases). Germline V lookup: CDR1 SGHRS, CDR2 YFSETQ. There are 14 residues in the CDR3. V shed 0 bases and J shed 8 bases, with 12 bases lying between them. CDR3 DNA: TGCGCCAGCAGCTTGGAACTAGAGGTGGATGAGCAGTTCTTC. Protein: CASSLELEVDEQFF. The full variable domain, its missing parts supplied by reference TRBV5-1 and TRBJ2-1, is KAGVTQTPRYLIKTRGQQVTLSCSPISGHRSVSWYQQTPGQGLQFLFEYFSETQRNKGNFPGRFSGRQFSNSRSEMNVSTLELGDSALYLCASSLELEVDEQFFGPGTRLTVL.

In its sample, this clone was seen many times. The chain carries TRBV2 and TRBJ1-5; 10 bases are a match to TRBD1. The junction had 4 bases not matched to a gene; V was cut back by 4 bases and J by 7 bases. Looked up from germline, CDR1 is SNHLY and CDR2 is FYNNEI. The CDR3 is 14 residues long. CDR3 bases: TGTGCCAGCAGTGGAGACAGGGGGCACCAGCCCCAGCATTTT. Translation gives CASSGDRGHQPQHF.

The V gene is TRBV6-1, the J gene TRBJ2-4; 9 bases are shared with TRBD2. V lost 2 bases to trimming and J lost 0 bases; unmatched junction nucleotides: 5. The germline V gene encodes CDR1 MNHNS and CDR2 SASEGT. CDR3 length: 17 amino acids. The DNA for the CDR3 is TGTGCCAGCAGTGAAAAAGCGGGAGGTCTAGCCAAAAACATTCAGTACTTC. Residues: CASSEKAGGLAKNIQYF.

The CDR3 loop reads CASSYGGRGTEAFF. The CDR3 bases are TGTGCCAGCAGTTATGGGGGGCGAGGAACTGAAGCTTTCTTT. This chain links TRBV6-6 with TRBJ1-1, with D perhaps TRBD1 (6 bases). This CDR3 contains 14 residues. The V gene's germline CDR1 is MNHNY and CDR2 SVGAGI (reference sequence). V lost 3 bases and J lost 5, with 13 bases in between.

The chain has TRBV15 and TRBJ2-7, with TRBD2 identical over 10 bases. The length of the CDR3 is 15 residues. Trimming at V came to 1 base and at J to 5 bases, leaving 5 bases not matched to a gene. The germline V gene has CDR1 LNHNV and CDR2 YYDKDF (reference sequence). The CDR3 loop is CATSRASGSVHEQYF. The CDR3 DNA is TGTGCCACCAGCAGAGCTAGCGGGAGCGTACACGAGCAGTACTTC. The whole variable domain, filled in from reference TRBV15 and TRBJ2-7, reads DAMVIQNPRYQVTQFGKPVTLSCSQTLNHNVMYWYQQKSSQAPKLLFHYYDKDFNNEADTPDNFQSRRPNTSFCFLDIRSPGLGDTAMYLCATSRASGSVHEQYFGPGTRLTVT.

This clone was seen only a few times. The V call is TRBV5-1, the J call TRBJ2-7; D is possibly TRBD1 (5 bases). The CDR3 extends over 12 amino acids. The V gene's germline CDR1 is SGHRS and CDR2 YFSETQ. The V and J ends lost 5 bases and 3 bases respectively, with 9 bases between them. CDR3 DNA sequence: TGCGCCAGCAGTCATACAGGCTACGAGCAGTACTTC. This encodes CASSHTGYEQYF.

The chain has TRBV14 and TRBJ1-1; tentatively, D is TRBD1 (5 bases). The germline V gene encodes CDR1 SGHDN and CDR2 FVKESK. V lost 2 bases and J lost 3, with 22 bases in between. The length of the CDR3 is 18 residues. CDR3 in DNA: TGTGCCAGCAGCCAATCGGGCCGGGGGAAGGGGCCCTACACTGAAGCTTTCTTT. Its protein product is CASSQSGRGKGPYTEAFF.

The V gene is TRBV19, the J gene TRBJ2-1; D could derive from TRBD1 or TRBD2 (8 bases each). The CDR3 has 16 amino acids. Between the trimmed V and J ends, which lost 5 bases and 7 bases, there was a span of 21 bases. Per germline, CDR1 LNHDA and CDR2 SQIVND (reference sequence). In DNA, the CDR3 is TGTGCCAGTAGTCCAGGGGGCGGGAGGCTAGGTAATGAGCAGTTCTTC. This encodes CASSPGGGRLGNEQFF.

This clone has a handful of counts. This sequence joins TRBV27 and TRBJ2-2, with 9 positions matching TRBD1. This CDR3 comprises 16 residues. The trim removed 1 base at V and 7 bases at J, leaving 7 bases unmatched. Per germline, CDR1 MNHEY and CDR2 SMNVEV (reference sequence). CDR3 in amino acids: CASSLFGTGLIGELFF. The CDR3 region has the DNA TGTGCCAGCAGTTTATTCGGGACAGGGCTCATCGGGGAGCTGTTTTTT.

This clone came up a few times. The chain recombines TRBV7-9 with TRBJ2-1; D tentatively fits TRBD1 or TRBD2 (5 bases each). This CDR3 region has 15 residues. Trimming shortened V by 8 bases and J by 1 base, and 15 bases separated the two germline ends. The germline V gene has CDR1 SEHNR and CDR2 FQNEAQ (reference sequence). As DNA, the CDR3 is TGTGCCAGCGCGGGTGGGGGAGAGTCCTACAATGAGCAGTTCTTC. Amino acids: CASAGGGESYNEQFF.

The chain links TRBV6-1 to TRBJ2-1; 9 bases match TRBD2. Germline CDR1 and CDR2: MNHNS and SASEGT. V lost 2 bases to trimming and J lost 8 bases; unmatched junction nucleotides: 7. The CDR3 contains 15 residues. CDR3 sequence (DNA): TGTGCCAGCAGTGAATTGGGACTAGCCCACCATGAGCAGTTCTTC. It specifies CASSELGLAHHEQFF.

The chain combines TRBV6-1 with TRBJ1-5; D is unclear. V was pared by 6 bases and J by 2 bases, with 8 bases between. This CDR3 spans 13 amino acids. The V gene's germline CDR1 is MNHNS and CDR2 SASEGT. The CDR3 is CASREVGNQPQHF. The DNA for the CDR3 is TGTGCCAGCAGGGAGGTGGGCAATCAGCCCCAGCATTTT.

The chain recombines TRBV5-4 with TRBJ1-1, with 7 bases identical to TRBD1. The CDR3 sequence is 14 residues long. Germline V gene lookup returns CDR1 SGHNT and CDR2 YYREEE (reference sequence). The V gene end was trimmed by 0 bases and the J gene end by 9 bases; junction bases not matched to a gene: 8. DNA for the CDR3: TGTGCCAGCAGCTTGGCCGGGGGACAGACTAAAGCTTTCTTT. Its translation: CASSLAGGQTKAFF.

Comments on this clone: It may be a read error: a sequence one base away is much more abundant. The chain carries TRBV7-9 and TRBJ2-7, with 10 nucleotides matching TRBD2. The V gene end was trimmed by 1 base and the J gene end by 2 bases; junction bases not matched to a gene: 2. Germline CDR1 SEHNR, CDR2 FQNEAQ (reference sequence). This CDR3 is 15 amino acids long. Written as DNA, the CDR3 is TGTGCCAGCAGCTTAGGGACTAGCGGAACCTACGAGCAGTACTTC. Translating it yields CASSLGTSGTYEQYF.

V and J are TRBV4-1 and TRBJ1-3; D remains ambiguous. The CDR3 runs to 17 residues. Trimming cost V 1 base and J 4 bases, with 17 bases left between them. Germline CDR1 reads MGHRA; CDR2 reads YSYEKL. CDR3 nucleotide sequence: TGCGCCAGCAGCCAAGCCCCATCGACATCACCGGGAAACACCATATATTTT. This codes for CASSQAPSTSPGNTIYF.

This clone turned up a few times. The rearrangement joins TRBV11-2 to TRBJ1-3; 9 bases map to TRBD1. The CDR3 is made up of 16 amino acids. J was trimmed by 0 bases and V by 6 bases; bases with no gene match: 6. Germline CDR1 is SGHAT and CDR2 is FQNNGV. The CDR3 DNA is TGTGCCAGCAGGCTGGACAGGGGAATCTCTGGAAACACCATATATTTT. Translating gives CASRLDRGISGNTIYF.